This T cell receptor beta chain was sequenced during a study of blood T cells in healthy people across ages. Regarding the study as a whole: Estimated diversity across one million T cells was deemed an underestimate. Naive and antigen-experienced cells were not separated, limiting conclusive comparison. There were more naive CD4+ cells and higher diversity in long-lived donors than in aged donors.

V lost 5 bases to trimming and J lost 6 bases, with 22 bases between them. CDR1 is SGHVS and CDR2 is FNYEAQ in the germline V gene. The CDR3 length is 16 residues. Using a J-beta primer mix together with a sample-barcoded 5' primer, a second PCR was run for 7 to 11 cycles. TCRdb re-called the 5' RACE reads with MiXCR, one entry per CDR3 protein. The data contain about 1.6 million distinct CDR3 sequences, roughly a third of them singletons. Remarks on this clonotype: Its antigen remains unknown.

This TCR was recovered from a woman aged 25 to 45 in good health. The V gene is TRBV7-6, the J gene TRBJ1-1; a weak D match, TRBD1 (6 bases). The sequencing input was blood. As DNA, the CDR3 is TGTGCCAGCAGCCCGAGGGCCCAGGGGTGGGGGTCTGAAGCTTTCTTT. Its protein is CASSPRAQGWGSEAFF.